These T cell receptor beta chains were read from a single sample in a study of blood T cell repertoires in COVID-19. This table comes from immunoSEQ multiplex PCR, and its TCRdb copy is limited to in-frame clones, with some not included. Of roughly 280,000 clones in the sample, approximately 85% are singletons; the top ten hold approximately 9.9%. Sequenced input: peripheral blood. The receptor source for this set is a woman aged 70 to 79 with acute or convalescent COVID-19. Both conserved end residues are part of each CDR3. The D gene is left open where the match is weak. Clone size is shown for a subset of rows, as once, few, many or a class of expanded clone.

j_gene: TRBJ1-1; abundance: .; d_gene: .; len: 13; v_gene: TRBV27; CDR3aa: CASRTSMNTEAFF; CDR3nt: TGTGCCAGCAGGACATCAATGAACACTGAAGCTTTCTTT
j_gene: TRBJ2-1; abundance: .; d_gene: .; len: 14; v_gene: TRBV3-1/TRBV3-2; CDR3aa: CASSQGQRYSEQFF; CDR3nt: TGTGCCAGCAGCCAAGGACAGAGGTACTCTGAGCAGTTCTTC
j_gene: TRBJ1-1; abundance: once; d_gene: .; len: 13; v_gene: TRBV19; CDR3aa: CASMVTVNTEAFF; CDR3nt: TGTGCCAGTATGGTGACAGTTAACACTGAAGCTTTCTTT
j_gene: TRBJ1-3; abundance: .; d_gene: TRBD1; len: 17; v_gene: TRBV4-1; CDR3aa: CASSRGQGYSSGNTIYF; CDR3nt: TGCGCCAGCAGCCGCGGACAGGGATACAGCTCTGGAAACACCATATATTTT
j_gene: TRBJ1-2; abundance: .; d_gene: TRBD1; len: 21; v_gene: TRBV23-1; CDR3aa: CASSQSLPGTGNTSSNYGYTF; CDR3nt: TGCGCCAGCAGTCAATCCTTGCCGGGGACAGGGAATACCTCGTCTAACTATGGCTACACCTTC
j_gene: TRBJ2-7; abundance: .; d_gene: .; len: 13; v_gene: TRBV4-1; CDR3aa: CASSQDLSYEQYF; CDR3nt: TGCGCCAGCAGCCAAGACCTTAGCTACGAGCAGTACTTC
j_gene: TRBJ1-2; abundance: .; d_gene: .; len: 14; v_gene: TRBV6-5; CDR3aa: CASSYGGASYGYTF; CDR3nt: TGTGCCAGCAGTTACGGGGGGGCGAGCTATGGCTACACCTTC
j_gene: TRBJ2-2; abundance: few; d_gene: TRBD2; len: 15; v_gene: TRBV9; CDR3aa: CASSARDYQTGELFF; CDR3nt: TGTGCCAGCAGCGCCCGGGACTACCAAACCGGGGAGCTGTTTTTT
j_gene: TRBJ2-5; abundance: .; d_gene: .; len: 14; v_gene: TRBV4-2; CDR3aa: CASSQGRGGETQYF; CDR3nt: TGTGCCAGCAGCCAAGGCAGGGGCGGAGAGACCCAGTACTTC
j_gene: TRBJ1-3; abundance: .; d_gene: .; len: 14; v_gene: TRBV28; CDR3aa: CATTPPRSGNTIYF; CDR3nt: TGTGCCACCACTCCCCCGAGATCTGGAAACACCATATATTTT
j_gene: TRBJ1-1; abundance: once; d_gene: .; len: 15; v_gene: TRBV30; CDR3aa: CAWSAFLRQNTEAFF; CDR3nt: TGTGCCTGGAGCGCCTTCTTGAGACAGAACACTGAAGCTTTCTTT
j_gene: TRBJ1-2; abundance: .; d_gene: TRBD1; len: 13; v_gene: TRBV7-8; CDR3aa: CASIQQGRGGYTF; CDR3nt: TGTGCCAGCATCCAACAGGGGAGAGGAGGCTACACCTTC
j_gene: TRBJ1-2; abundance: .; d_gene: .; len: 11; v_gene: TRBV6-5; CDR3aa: CASMGRFGYTF; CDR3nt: TGTGCCAGCATGGGGCGTTTCGGCTACACCTTC
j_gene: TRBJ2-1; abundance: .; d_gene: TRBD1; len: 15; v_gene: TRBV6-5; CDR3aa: CASSKGASSYNEQFF; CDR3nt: TGTGCCAGCTCAAAGGGGGCCAGCTCCTACAATGAGCAGTTCTTC
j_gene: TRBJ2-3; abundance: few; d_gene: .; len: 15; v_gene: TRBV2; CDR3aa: CASSPRATGSDTQYF; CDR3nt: TGTGCCAGCAGCCCCCGGGCGACAGGTTCAGATACGCAGTATTTT
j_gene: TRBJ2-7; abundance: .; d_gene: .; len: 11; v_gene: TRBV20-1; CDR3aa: CSASQAVEQYF; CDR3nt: TGCAGTGCTAGCCAGGCAGTCGAGCAGTACTTC
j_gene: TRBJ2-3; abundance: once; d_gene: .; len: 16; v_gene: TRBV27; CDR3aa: CASRDPGNPSTDTQYF; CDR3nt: TGTGCCAGCAGGGACCCCGGGAATCCTAGCACAGATACGCAGTATTTT
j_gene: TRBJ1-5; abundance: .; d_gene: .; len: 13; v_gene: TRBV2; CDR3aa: CASSDEHLQPQHF; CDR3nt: TGTGCCAGCAGTGATGAACACCTTCAGCCCCAGCATTTT